A single sample is the source of the 10 T cell receptor beta chains below, sequenced in a study of T cells after yellow fever vaccination. From the 5' RACE reads, TCRdb called clonotypes with MiXCR, one entry per CDR3 protein. This sample carries about 58,000 distinct CDR3 sequences, around 6.2% of them seen once, and the ten largest clones take roughly a third. The specimen comprised PBMCs, either bulk or a sorted T-cell subset (CD4+, CD8+, memory, or dextramer-sorted; not recorded which), sampled on the day of the yellow fever booster vaccination. The receptor source for this set is a man aged 18 to 30 who received the YFV17D yellow fever vaccine.

This clonotype is labeled as medium-sized. This chain uses TRBV6-2 or TRBV6-3 with TRBJ2-7; 9 nucleotides agree with TRBD1. The CDR3 covers 15 residues. Germline CDR1 and CDR2: MNHEY and SVGEGT. Unmatched junction bases numbered 8, after V lost 6 bases and J lost 2 bases. This CDR3 reads CASSLGQGPTYEQYV. The CDR3 DNA reads TGTGCCAGCAGCCTCGGACAGGGGCCAACCTACGAGCAGTACGTC.

In this sample, this clonotype turned up a few times. The chain combines TRBV5-5 with TRBJ1-4; TRBD1 is a possible D gene (5 bases). This CDR3 has 16 residues. Germline CDR1 SGHKS, CDR2 YYEKEE (reference sequence). V was cut by 4 bases and J by 8 bases, with 21 bases left in between. The CDR3 sequence is CASSVSVTAGGEKLFF. CDR3 nucleotides: TGTGCCAGCAGCGTGAGTGTGACCGCGGGGGGAGAAAAACTGTTTTTT.

Only a few counts were recorded for this clonotype. The chain carries TRBV15 and TRBJ1-2; D call uncertain. The germline V gene encodes CDR1 LNHNV and CDR2 YYDKDF (reference sequence). This CDR3 has 12 amino acids. The V gene lost 8 bases and the J gene lost 2 bases, with 9 bases spanning the gap. This CDR3 reads CATSVGNYGYTF. For the CDR3, the DNA is TGTGCCACCTCCGTCGGAAACTATGGCTACACCTTC. The complete variable domain, with remaining parts taken from reference TRBV15 and TRBJ1-2, reads DAMVIQNPRYQVTQFGKPVTLSCSQTLNHNVMYWYQQKSSQAPKLLFHYYDKDFNNEADTPDNFQSRRPNTSFCFLDIRSPGLGDTAMYLCATSVGNYGYTFGSGTRLTVV.

The chain links TRBV7-8 to TRBJ2-7; weak D call: TRBD1 (6 bases). V gave up 5 bases and J gave up 5 bases, with 13 bases separating them. The CDR3 has 13 residues. The germline CDR1 and CDR2 sequences are SGHVS and FQNEAQ. CDR3 sequence reads: CASSITGFHEQYF. The CDR3, as DNA: TGTGCCAGCAGCATCACAGGGTTCCACGAGCAGTACTTC.

This clonotype has at least ten counts. V gene TRBV7-9 combines with J gene TRBJ1-2; a possible D gene is TRBD1 (5 bases). Between the trimmed V and J ends, which lost 4 bases and 3 bases, there was a span of 15 bases. There are 15 residues in the CDR3. Germline values: CDR1 SEHNR, CDR2 FQNEAQ (reference sequence). CDR3 amino acids: CASSWGRAADYGYTF. The CDR3 bases are TGTGCCAGCAGCTGGGGACGAGCAGCAGACTATGGCTACACCTTC.

This clonotype appeared many times. The chain couples TRBV5-5 to TRBJ1-5; D gene unclear. The V end was cut by 4 bases, the J end by 1 base, with 18 bases between. CDR1 and CDR2 from the germline V gene are SGHKS and YYEKEE (reference sequence). The CDR3 is 17 residues long. The chain's CDR3 is CASSTNPGSGSNQPQHF. As DNA, the CDR3 is TGTGCCAGCAGCACTAACCCGGGGAGCGGGAGCAATCAGCCCCAGCATTTT.

This clonotype was seen only a few times. The chain recombines TRBV2 with TRBJ2-6; D possibly uses TRBD1 or TRBD2 (6 bases each). From germline, CDR1 is SNHLY and CDR2 FYNNEI. The CDR3 extends over 17 amino acids. V was clipped by 11 bases and J by 0 bases, with 20 bases between them. The CDR3 DNA follows: TGTGCCGGGGGGACGCGCAGGGGCGGCTCTGGGGCCAACGTCCTGACTTTC. It is translated as CAGGTRRGGSGANVLTF.

The rearrangement uses TRBV19 and TRBJ2-2; no firm D call. The CDR3 extends over 11 amino acids. The V gene's germline CDR1 is LNHDA and CDR2 SQIVND (reference sequence). V lost 9 bases and J lost 6, with 8 bases in between. In nucleotides, the CDR3 is TGTGCCAGCCTGGGGTCCGGGGAGCTGTTTTTT. Residues: CASLGSGELFF.

This clonotype was observed a handful of times. This sequence joins TRBV4-1 and TRBJ1-5, with a tentative D call TRBD1 (5 bases). Trimming took off 4 bases at V and 6 bases at J, with 22 bases between the two ends. Germline lookup yields CDR1 MGHRA and CDR2 YSYEKL. The CDR3 sequence is 17 residues long. The CDR3 nucleotides are TGCGCCAGCAGCCTTAGTAATCGGGGGATGGATCTTCAGCCCCAGCATTTT. It translates to CASSLSNRGMDLQPQHF.

This chain links TRBV20-1 with TRBJ1-5; 8 nucleotides align to TRBD1. V trimming: 2 bases; J trimming: 5 bases; junction bases outside the gene matches: 5. This CDR3 contains 14 residues. Germline CDR1 and CDR2: DFQATT and SNEGSKA (reference sequence). The CDR3 nucleotides read TGCAGTGCTAGAATAGCAGGGGGCCATCAGCCCCAGCATTTT. Protein: CSARIAGGHQPQHF.